This T cell receptor (beta chain) comes out of a study of blood T cells in healthy people across ages. Study observations and caveats: Age showed a roughly linear inverse relationship with TCR beta diversity per million T cells. A conclusive naive versus antigen-experienced comparison was prevented by the unsorted PBMCs.

Regarding this clonotype: Its antigen is currently unknown.

The second PCR ran about 7 to 12 cycles with a sample-barcoded 5' primer and J-beta primers. MiXCR, applied by TCRdb to the 5' RACE reads, yields one record per CDR3 protein. The data hold 800,000 to 1,300,000 distinct CDR3 sequences, with around 25% observed a single time. CDR3 length equals 15 residues. V was cut by 1 base and J by 2 bases, with 9 bases left in between. Germline V CDR1 and CDR2: SGHTA, FQGNSA. These data are also associated with another study on T cells of mothers and their children. That work states: Clones that were microchimeric and persistent were not detected among T cells.

This TCR was recovered from a girl aged 2-10 years in good health. The chain is built from TRBV7-2 and TRBJ1-3, with D unresolved. The sequencing input was blood. This CDR3 is CASSLVGGAGNTIYF. The CDR3 DNA reads TGTGCCAGCAGCTTAGTAGGCGGGGCTGGAAACACCATATATTTT.